This TCR beta chain derives from a study of T-cell memory formation after mild COVID-19. Whole-study context: TCR clusters were largely donor specific. Findings and limits, study-wide: Of the contracting clones, CD4+ ones lay mainly in CM and EM, and CD8+ ones in EMRA.

V dropped 6 bases and J dropped 4 bases, with 27 bases sitting between them. Germline lookup yields CDR1 DFQATT and CDR2 SNEGSKA (reference sequence). The CDR3 consists of 17 residues. Concerning this clonotype: What it binds is not known.

UMIs and sample barcodes were carried by the TCR alpha and TCR beta cDNA libraries that 5'RACE produced using constant-segment primers. TCRdb re-called the 5' RACE reads through MiXCR, storing one row per CDR3 protein. The profile shows some 210,000 distinct CDR3 sequences, around 30% of them singletons. This clonotype was obtained from an adult woman who had mild COVID-19 (a few samples of this study predate the infection). Cell type and time point are not known. The rearrangement joins TRBV20-1 to TRBJ1-2; no clear D gene. The specimen sequenced was PBMCs or a T cell subset sorted from them (not recorded which). CDR3 loop: CSASPTTVPPDSYGYTF. CDR3 DNA sequence: TGCAGTGCCAGCCCCACCACGGTCCCGCCCGATTCCTATGGCTACACCTTC.